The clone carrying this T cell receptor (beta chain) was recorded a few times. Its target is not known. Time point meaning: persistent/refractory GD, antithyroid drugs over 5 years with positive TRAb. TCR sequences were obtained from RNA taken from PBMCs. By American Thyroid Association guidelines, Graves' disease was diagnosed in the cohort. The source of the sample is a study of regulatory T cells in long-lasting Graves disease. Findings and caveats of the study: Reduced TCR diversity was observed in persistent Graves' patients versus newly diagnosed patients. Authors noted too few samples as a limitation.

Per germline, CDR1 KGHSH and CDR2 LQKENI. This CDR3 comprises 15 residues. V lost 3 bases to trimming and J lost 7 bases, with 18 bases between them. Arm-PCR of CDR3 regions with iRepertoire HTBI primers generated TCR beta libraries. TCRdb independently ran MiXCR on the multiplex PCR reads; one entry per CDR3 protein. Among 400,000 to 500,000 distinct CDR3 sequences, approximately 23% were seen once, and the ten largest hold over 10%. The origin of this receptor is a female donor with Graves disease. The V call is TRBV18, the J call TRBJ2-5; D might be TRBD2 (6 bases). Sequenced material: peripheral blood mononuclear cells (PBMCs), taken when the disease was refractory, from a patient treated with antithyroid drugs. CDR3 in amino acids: CASSPPGLARGTQYF. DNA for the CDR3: TGTGCCAGCTCACCCCCGGGACTCGCAAGAGGGACCCAGTACTTC.